These T cell receptor beta chains were read from a single sample in a study of CD8+CD57+ T cells in acquired aplastic anemia. Each CDR3 protein is one row after TCRdb ran MiXCR on the reads. This table holds roughly 58,000 distinct CDR3 sequences, about 54% found once. The source material was sorted CD4+, CD8+, or CD8+CD57+ T cells (not recorded which) from PBMCs. These receptors all stem from a human donor in good health, serving as a control. Each CDR3 is given with its conserved first and last residue. The D gene is left open where the match is weak. For some rows the clone size is stated as once, few or many, or as a class when expanded; others skip it.

V	D	size	J	CDR3	DNA
TRBV5-5	TRBD2	many	TRBJ2-7	CASSLRREGIDEQYF	TGTGCCAGCAGCTTGAGGCGGGAGGGAATCGACGAGCAGTACTTC
TRBV11-2	TRBD2	many	TRBJ2-3	CASSLLTAGGADTQYF	TGTGCCAGCAGCTTATTAACCGCGGGAGGGGCAGATACGCAGTATTTT
TRBV19	-	-	TRBJ1-1	CASSIVPRDEAFF	TGTGCCAGTAGTATAGTTCCCAGGGATGAAGCTTTCTTT
TRBV19	TRBD1	-	TRBJ1-2	CASRGTGGHYGYTF	TGTGCCAGTAGGGGGACAGGGGGCCACTATGGCTACACCTTC
TRBV19	TRBD1	many	TRBJ1-5	CASSGGDRVDGNQPQHF	TGTGCCAGTAGTGGAGGGGACAGGGTCGACGGCAATCAGCCCCAGCATTTT
TRBV6-2/TRBV6-3	-	many	TRBJ1-1	CASRNTGNTEAFF	TGTGCCAGCAGGAACACAGGGAACACTGAAGCTTTCTTT
TRBV11-1	-	-	TRBJ2-1	CASSSQENNYNEQFF	TGTGCCAGCAGCTCACAGGAAAATAACTACAATGAGCAGTTCTTC
TRBV9	-	many	TRBJ1-3	CASSGRAENTIYF	TGTGCCAGCAGCGGCCGGGCGGAAAACACCATATATTTT
TRBV29-1	-	few	TRBJ2-7	CSVQGRVPAGEQYF	TGCAGCGTTCAGGGACGGGTCCCGGCTGGTGAGCAGTACTTC
TRBV19	-	-	TRBJ2-2	CASSIAGLGELFF	TGTGCCAGTAGTATAGCTGGGTTGGGGGAGCTGTTTTTT
TRBV19	TRBD1	-	TRBJ1-2	CASSAGQGDYGYTF	TGTGCCAGTAGTGCCGGACAGGGGGACTATGGCTACACCTTC
TRBV10-1	-	medium-sized	TRBJ1-1	CASKGTLATEAFF	TGCGCCAGCAAGGGGACCCTGGCCACTGAAGCTTTCTTT
TRBV19	-	-	TRBJ2-7	CASSIRGTAEYEQYF	TGTGCCAGTAGTATAAGGGGGACGGCCGAATACGAGCAGTACTTC
TRBV14	-	many	TRBJ2-2	CASSQDLKGELFF	TGTGCCAGCAGCCAAGATCTGAAGGGAGAGCTGTTTTTT
TRBV7-9	TRBD1	-	TRBJ1-6	CASSTRQGASSPLHF	TGTGCCAGCAGCACTAGACAGGGGGCATCTTCACCCCTCCACTTT
TRBV19	-	many	TRBJ2-6	CASSIETSSGANVLTF	TGTGCCAGTAGTATTGAGACATCCTCTGGGGCCAACGTCCTGACTTTC
TRBV29-1	TRBD1	-	TRBJ1-6	CSVWTGTNSPLHF	TGCAGCGTGTGGACAGGGACGAATTCACCCCTCCACTTT
TRBV7-2	-	-	TRBJ2-7	CASSLGRDLEQYF	TGTGCCAGCAGCTTAGGTCGGGATCTCGAGCAGTACTTC
TRBV25-1	-	-	TRBJ2-3	CASKGLEKEDTQYF	TGTGCCAGCAAGGGGCTCGAAAAAGAAGATACGCAGTATTTT
TRBV2	TRBD1	once	TRBJ1-1	CASSVGQPGAFF	TGTGCCAGCAGTGTGGGACAGCCGGGAGCTTTCTTT
TRBV3-1	TRBD1	many	TRBJ2-1	CASRLAGTGTYNEQFF	TGTGCCAGCAGGCTCGCTGGGACAGGGACCTACAATGAGCAGTTCTTC
TRBV11-2	TRBD1	many	TRBJ1-2	CASSLETPGTDLYGYTF	TGTGCCAGCAGCCTCGAAACCCCAGGGACAGACTTATATGGCTACACCTTC
TRBV15	-	few	TRBJ2-5	CATSRGTANQETQYF	TGTGCCACCAGCAGAGGAACAGCGAACCAAGAGACCCAGTACTTC
TRBV7-4	-	-	TRBJ1-5	CASSSIPGPRQPQHF	TGTGCCAGCAGTTCCATTCCGGGACCAAGACAGCCCCAGCATTTT
TRBV11-3	-	many	TRBJ1-2	CASSTRTAHYGYTF	TGTGCCAGCAGCACCCGGACGGCCCACTATGGCTACACCTTC
TRBV12-3/TRBV12-4	-	many	TRBJ1-6	CASSRSRASPLHF	TGTGCCAGCAGTCGAAGTAGGGCTTCACCCCTCCACTTT
TRBV27	TRBD1	many	TRBJ1-1	CASSSPRTGGMSEAFF	TGTGCCAGCAGTTCACCTAGGACAGGGGGCATGTCTGAAGCTTTCTTT
TRBV20-1	-	-	TRBJ2-7	CSLGSGSSYEQYF	TGCAGCCTAGGGTCGGGGAGCTCCTACGAGCAGTACTTC
TRBV29-1	-	-	TRBJ2-5	CSVGPTGGGETQYF	TGCAGCGTAGGGCCCACGGGGGGCGGGGAGACCCAGTACTTC
TRBV19	TRBD1	-	TRBJ1-3	CASSSGTALYTIYF	TGTGCCAGTAGCTCCGGGACAGCCCTATACACCATATATTTT
TRBV19	-	many	TRBJ2-3	CASSMRITSTDTQYF	TGTGCCAGTAGTATGAGAATTACTAGCACAGATACGCAGTATTTT
TRBV20-1	-	medium-sized	TRBJ2-7	CSASGAYEQYF	TGCAGTGCTAGCGGGGCCTACGAGCAGTACTTC
TRBV11-2	-	many	TRBJ2-1	CASSLDLGRDNEQFF	TGTGCCAGCAGCTTAGATCTCGGACGGGACAATGAGCAGTTCTTC
TRBV2	TRBD2	-	TRBJ2-7	CASSEGGTSVQYF	TGTGCCAGCAGTGAGGGGGGGACTAGCGTGCAGTACTTC
TRBV20-1	-	many	TRBJ1-2	CSARAVETAVYGYTF	TGCAGTGCTAGGGCGGTTGAGACCGCGGTATATGGCTACACCTTC
TRBV19	-	once	TRBJ2-3	CASSTGLTDTQYF	TGTGCCAGTAGTACGGGACTCACAGATACGCAGTATTTT
TRBV5-6	TRBD2	few	TRBJ2-5	CASSLLAGASQETQYF	TGTGCCAGCAGCTTGTTAGCGGGGGCAAGCCAAGAGACCCAGTACTTC
TRBV12-3/TRBV12-4	-	once	TRBJ1-5	CASSPLGNNQPQHF	TGTGCCAGCAGCCCTCTGGGTAACAATCAGCCCCAGCATTTT
TRBV4-2	-	-	TRBJ2-7	CASSQGTGEVSYEQYF	TGTGCCAGCAGCCAAGGGACGGGGGAGGTCTCCTACGAGCAGTACTTC
TRBV5-6	-	-	TRBJ2-6	CASRRGFGTANVLTF	TGTGCCAGCAGAAGGGGGTTTGGGACGGCCAACGTCCTGACTTTC
TRBV5-1	-	-	TRBJ2-7	CASSLASGPYEQYF	TGCGCCAGCAGCTTGGCCTCGGGGCCCTACGAGCAGTACTTC
TRBV4-2	-	-	TRBJ2-7	CASSRGEGVAYEQYF	TGTGCCAGCAGCCGTGGGGAGGGGGTGGCCTACGAGCAGTACTTC
TRBV15	-	few	TRBJ2-7	CATSPGDRDHEQYF	TGTGCCACCAGCCCAGGGGACCGGGACCACGAGCAGTACTTC
TRBV10-3	-	medium-sized	TRBJ2-5	CAISAQTRGETQYF	TGTGCCATCAGTGCCCAGACTAGGGGGGAGACCCAGTACTTC
TRBV20-1	TRBD1	many	TRBJ2-7	CSARGTGFGAYEQYF	TGCAGTGCTAGAGGGACAGGGTTTGGAGCCTACGAGCAGTACTTC
TRBV19	-	-	TRBJ1-4	CASSIRTRGDEKLFF	TGTGCCAGTAGTATACGGACAAGGGGGGATGAAAAGCTGTTTTTT
TRBV2	-	-	TRBJ1-2	CASINRVYGYTF	TGTGCCAGCATCAACAGGGTCTATGGCTACACCTTC
TRBV29-1	-	-	TRBJ1-1	CSVVAGTMNTEAFF	TGCAGCGTTGTTGCGGGGACCATGAACACTGAAGCTTTCTTT
TRBV25-1	TRBD1	-	TRBJ2-1	CASTLDRVNEQFF	TGTGCCAGCACCTTGGACAGGGTAAATGAGCAGTTCTTC
TRBV15	-	-	TRBJ1-1	CATSSMDGANTEAFF	TGTGCCACCAGCAGTATGGACGGTGCGAACACTGAAGCTTTCTTT
TRBV11-3	TRBD1	-	TRBJ1-2	CASSLVTGGVGGYTF	TGTGCCAGCAGCTTAGTCACAGGGGGCGTCGGTGGCTACACCTTC